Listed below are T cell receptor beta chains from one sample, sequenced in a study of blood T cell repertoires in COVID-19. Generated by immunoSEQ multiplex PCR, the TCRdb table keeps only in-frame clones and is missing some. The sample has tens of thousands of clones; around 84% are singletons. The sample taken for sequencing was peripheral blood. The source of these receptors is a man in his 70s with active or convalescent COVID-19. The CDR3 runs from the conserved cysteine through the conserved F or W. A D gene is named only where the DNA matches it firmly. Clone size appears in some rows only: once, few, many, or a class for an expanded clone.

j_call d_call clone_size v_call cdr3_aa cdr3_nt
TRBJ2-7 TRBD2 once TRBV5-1 CASSPGTSLHEQYF TGCGCCAGCAGCCCGGGGACTAGCCTCCACGAGCAGTACTTC
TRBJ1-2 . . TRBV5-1 CASSTGRVDYGYTF TGCGCCAGCAGCACGGGCAGGGTAGACTATGGCTACACCTTC
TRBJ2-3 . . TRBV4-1 CASMSVDTQYF TGCGCCAGCATGTCCGTTGATACGCAGTATTTT
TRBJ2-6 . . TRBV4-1 CASSAASGANVLTF TGCGCCAGCAGCGCGGCGTCTGGGGCCAACGTCCTGACTTTC
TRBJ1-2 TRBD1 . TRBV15 CATSSQTGDGGYTF TGTGCCACCAGCAGCCAAACAGGGGACGGTGGCTACACCTTC
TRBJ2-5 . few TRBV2 CASRMRGRDQETQYF TGTGCCAGTCGGATGCGGGGCCGGGACCAAGAGACCCAGTACTTC
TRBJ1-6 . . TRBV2 CASSVRLTFSYNSPLHF TGTGCCAGCAGTGTTCGATTGACATTCTCCTATAATTCACCCCTCCACTTT
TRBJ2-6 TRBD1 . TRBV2 CASTGQGGFGANVLTF TGTGCCAGCACAGGACAGGGGGGATTTGGGGCCAACGTCCTGACTTTC
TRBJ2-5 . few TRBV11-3 CASSLDSRQYAIETQYF TGTGCCAGCAGCTTAGATTCCCGACAGTATGCCATAGAGACCCAGTACTTC
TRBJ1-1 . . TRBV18 CASTTGKNTEAFF TGTGCCAGCACCACCGGGAAGAACACTGAAGCTTTCTTT
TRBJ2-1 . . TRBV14 CASSQLLYNEQFF TGTGCCAGCAGCCAGTTACTTTACAATGAGCAGTTCTTC
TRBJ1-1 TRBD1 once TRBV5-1 CASSSRGPATEAFF TGCGCCAGCAGTTCTAGGGGGCCGGCCACTGAAGCTTTCTTT
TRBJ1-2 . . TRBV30 CAWSVQAGGSGYTF TGTGCCTGGAGTGTACAGGCTGGTGGGTCTGGCTACACCTTC
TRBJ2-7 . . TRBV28 CASRAQGNSYEQYF TGTGCCAGCAGGGCACAGGGAAACTCCTACGAGCAGTACTTC
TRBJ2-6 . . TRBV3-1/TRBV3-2 CAVSRAGANVLTF TGTGCCGTCAGCAGGGCTGGGGCCAACGTCCTGACTTTC
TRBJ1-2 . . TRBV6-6 CASSYLGVHGYTF TGTGCCAGCAGTTATCTCGGGGTCCATGGCTACACCTTC
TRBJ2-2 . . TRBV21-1 CASSAGNTGLTGELFF TGTGCCAGCAGTGCTGGGAACACAGGCTTGACCGGGGAGCTGTTTTTT
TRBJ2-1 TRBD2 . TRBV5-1 CASSYSGSYGNEQFF TGCGCCAGCAGTTATAGCGGGAGTTACGGGAATGAGCAGTTCTTC
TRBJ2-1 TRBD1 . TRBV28 CASGLLPGQGGFYRSYNEQFF TGTGCCAGCGGTTTACTACCAGGACAGGGCGGATTCTATCGCTCCTACAATGAGCAGTTCTTC
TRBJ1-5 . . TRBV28 CASSLSGAGRGQPQHF TGTGCCAGCAGTTTATCTGGTGCGGGGAGGGGTCAGCCCCAGCATTTT
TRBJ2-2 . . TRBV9 CASRNLNTGELFF TGTGCCAGCCGAAACTTGAACACCGGGGAGCTGTTTTTT
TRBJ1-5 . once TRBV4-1 CASSQSLTADLGPQHF TGCGCCAGCAGCCAGAGCCTGACAGCTGACCTGGGGCCCCAGCATTTT
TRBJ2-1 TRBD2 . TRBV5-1 CASSAPSGFNEQFF TGCGCCAGCAGCGCCCCTAGCGGGTTCAATGAGCAGTTCTTC
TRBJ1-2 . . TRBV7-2 CASSLSSYGYTF TGTGCCAGCAGCTTATCTTCCTATGGCTACACCTTC
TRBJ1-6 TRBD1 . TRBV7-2 CASRAGTGHLDNSPLHF TGTGCCAGCAGGGCTGGGACAGGGCATTTGGATAATTCACCCCTCCACTTT
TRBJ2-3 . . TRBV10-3 CAISELAGGQTSTDTQYF TGTGCCATCAGTGAGTTGGCGGGTGGGCAGACTAGCACAGATACGCAGTATTTT
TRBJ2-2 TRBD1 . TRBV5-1 CASSSDHRGLGGELFF TGCGCCAGCAGCTCAGATCACAGGGGGCTTGGCGGGGAGCTGTTTTTT
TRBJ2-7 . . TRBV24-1 CATSDLDSPYEQYF TGTGCCACCAGTGATTTAGACAGTCCCTACGAGCAGTACTTC
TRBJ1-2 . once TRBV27 CASSLAGTPNYGYTF TGTGCCAGCAGTTTAGCCGGGACTCCTAACTATGGCTACACCTTC
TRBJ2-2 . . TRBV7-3 CASSLTGAGRAGELFF TGTGCCAGCAGCTTAACGGGTGCGGGCCGGGCCGGGGAGCTGTTTTTT
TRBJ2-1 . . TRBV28 CASSSTGTSANEQFF TGTGCCAGCAGTTCTACCGGGACTTCCGCCAATGAGCAGTTCTTC